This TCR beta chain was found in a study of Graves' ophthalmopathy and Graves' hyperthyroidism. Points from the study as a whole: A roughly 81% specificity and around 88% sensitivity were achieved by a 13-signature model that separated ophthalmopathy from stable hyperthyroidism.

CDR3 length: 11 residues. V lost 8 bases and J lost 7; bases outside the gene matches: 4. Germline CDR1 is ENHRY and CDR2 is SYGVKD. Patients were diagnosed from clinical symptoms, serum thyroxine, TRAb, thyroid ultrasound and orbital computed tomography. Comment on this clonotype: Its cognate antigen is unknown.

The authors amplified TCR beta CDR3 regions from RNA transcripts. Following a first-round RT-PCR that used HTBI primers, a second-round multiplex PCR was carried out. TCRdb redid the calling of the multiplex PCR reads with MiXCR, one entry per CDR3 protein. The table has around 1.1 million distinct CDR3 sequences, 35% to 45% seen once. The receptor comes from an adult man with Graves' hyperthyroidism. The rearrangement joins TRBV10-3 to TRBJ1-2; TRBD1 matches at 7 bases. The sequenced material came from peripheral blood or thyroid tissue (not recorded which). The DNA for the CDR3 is TGTGCCATCGGGGACAGCCTTGGCTACACCTTC. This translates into CAIGDSLGYTF.